These T cell receptor beta chains were read from a single sample in a study of blood T cell repertoires in COVID-19. Sequencing used immunoSEQ multiplex PCR; TCRdb keeps in-frame clones, though not all of them. Here the sample spans around 220,000 clones, around 88% being singletons. Sequencing input: PBMCs or T cells enriched from blood (not recorded which). Receptors were obtained from a woman in her fifties or sixties with acute COVID-19. Each CDR3 is given with its conserved first and last residue. A D gene is named only where the DNA matches it firmly. Clone size is given for some rows only: seen once, a few or many times, or a class if the clone is expanded.

d_call	v_call	clone_size	j_call	cdr3_nt	cdr3_aa
NA	TRBV18	NA	TRBJ1-6	TGTGCCAGCTCACCACCGGGAGTAAATTCACCCCTCCACTTT	CASSPPGVNSPLHF
NA	TRBV7-9	NA	TRBJ1-2	TGTGCCAGCAGCTTCCGAAACAGCGGGGGAGGCTACACCTTC	CASSFRNSGGGYTF
NA	TRBV5-4	NA	TRBJ2-6	TGTGCCAGCAGCGGCGGGCTGGGGGCCAACGTCCTGACTTTC	CASSGGLGANVLTF
NA	TRBV19	NA	TRBJ1-4	TGTGCCAGTAGTATAGATCCGCAGTTAAATGAAAAACTGTTTTTT	CASSIDPQLNEKLFF
TRBD1	TRBV5-8	NA	TRBJ1-1	TGTGCCAGCAGCTTGTATCAGGGGGGATTCACTGAAGCTTTCTTT	CASSLYQGGFTEAFF
TRBD1	TRBV19	once	TRBJ2-5	TGTGCCAGTGGACACAGGGGGCGCCCAGAGACCCAGTACTTC	CASGHRGRPETQYF
NA	TRBV5-1	NA	TRBJ2-1	TGCGCCAGCAGCTTGCAGGGGCAAACCTACAATGAGCAGTTCTTC	CASSLQGQTYNEQFF
TRBD2	TRBV7-9	NA	TRBJ2-7	TGTGCCAGCAGCTCCAGCGGGACGCTTACCTACGAGCAGTACTTC	CASSSSGTLTYEQYF
TRBD1	TRBV6-1	NA	TRBJ2-7	TGTGCCAGCAGTGAAGCGGGTCCCTCCGGGACAGGGTCAAGTGTGCAGTACTTC	CASSEAGPSGTGSSVQYF
TRBD2	TRBV5-4	few	TRBJ2-7	TGTGCCAGCAGCTTGGAGGTAGCGGGAGCCTACGAGCAGTACTTC	CASSLEVAGAYEQYF
NA	TRBV7-8	once	TRBJ1-3	TGTGCCAGCAGCTTAGAGGGTCGAGGGCCCTCTGGAAACACCATATATTTT	CASSLEGRGPSGNTIYF
NA	TRBV7-9	NA	TRBJ1-5	TGTGCCAGCAGCTTAGAGGGGGGGCACCCTAGCAATCAGCCCCAGCATTTT	CASSLEGGHPSNQPQHF
TRBD1	TRBV9	NA	TRBJ1-1	TGTGCCAGCAGCGTTTTCGGCAGGGGGCTGGACGAAGCTTTCTTT	CASSVFGRGLDEAFF
NA	TRBV7-9	NA	TRBJ2-1	TGTGCCAGCAGCTTACTGGCGGGGTCCTACAATGAGCAGTTCTTC	CASSLLAGSYNEQFF
NA	TRBV27	NA	TRBJ1-4	TGTGCCAGCAGTTCCTTCAGTGGTGATGAAAAACTGTTTTTT	CASSSFSGDEKLFF
TRBD2	TRBV15	NA	TRBJ2-1	TGTGCCACCAGCAGAGGGTTCACTAGCGGACCCTACAATGAGCAGTTCTTC	CATSRGFTSGPYNEQFF
NA	TRBV4-1	NA	TRBJ2-3	TGCGCCAGCAGCCAAGATCGGGTCCATTTT	CASSQDRVHF
TRBD1	TRBV5-4	NA	TRBJ1-4	TGTGCCAGCAGCACAGACAGGGTGGGCGAAAAACTGTTTTTT	CASSTDRVGEKLFF
NA	TRBV9	NA	TRBJ1-2	TGTGCCAGCAGCTCCCCGACAGGATCTAACTATGGCTACACCTTC	CASSSPTGSNYGYTF
NA	TRBV24-1	NA	TRBJ2-7	TGTGCCACCAGTGATTCCGGGACTCCAGGACGCGAGCAGTACTTC	CATSDSGTPGREQYF
TRBD2	TRBV7-2	NA	TRBJ2-7	TGTGCCAGCAGCTTCGGTATCTCGCGGGGGGAGCAGTACTTC	CASSFGISRGEQYF
NA	TRBV27	few	TRBJ1-1	TGTGCCAGCAGTTTGCAGGGGCTGACTGAAGCTTTCTTT	CASSLQGLTEAFF
TRBD2	TRBV18	NA	TRBJ2-7	TGTGCCAGCTCACGCGGGCCTAGCGGCCTCGAGCAGTACTTC	CASSRGPSGLEQYF
TRBD2	TRBV7-8	NA	TRBJ2-7	TGTGCCAGCAGCTATGCGGTTGCGGGGGGGTCCTACGAGCAGTACTTC	CASSYAVAGGSYEQYF
NA	TRBV19	NA	TRBJ2-7	TGTGCCAGTAGTATCCAGGGGACGACCTACGAGCAGTACTTC	CASSIQGTTYEQYF
NA	TRBV11-2	NA	TRBJ2-7	TGTGCCAGCAGCTTGCCAGGGTCCTCCTACGAGCAGTACTTC	CASSLPGSSYEQYF
NA	TRBV24-1	few	TRBJ1-1	TGTGCCACCAGTGATTTGGAGGTATCGGGGACTGAAGCTTTCTTT	CATSDLEVSGTEAFF